The 16 T cell receptor beta chains in this list originate from one sample, sequenced in a study of high-grade serous ovarian cancer treatment subgroups. Tumor tissue was taken before any definitive surgery or chemotherapy was given. Sequencing used immunoSEQ multiplex PCR; TCRdb keeps in-frame clones, though not all of them. Of 10,000 to 12,000 clones in the sample, about 63% are singletons; the top ten hold 4.1%. The source material was tumor tissue. Every receptor here comes from a human donor with high-grade serous ovarian cancer.

This clone was recorded a few times. The chain employs TRBV19 and TRBJ1-5; 8 nucleotides align to TRBD1. The CDR3 has 14 amino acids. Germline V gives CDR1 LNHDA, CDR2 SQIVND (reference sequence). After removal of 5 bases from V and 2 bases from J, the junction contained 2 bases not matched to a gene. CDR3 sequence: CASSDRGGNQPQHF. In nucleotides, the CDR3 is TGTGCCAGTAGTGACAGGGGTGGCAATCAGCCCCAGCATTTT.

This chain links TRBV7-2 with TRBJ2-3; 7 bases are a match to TRBD2. Germline values: CDR1 SGHTA, CDR2 FQGNSA. The ends lost 3 bases at V and 2 bases at J; junction bases unmatched: 8. This CDR3 spans 16 amino acids. The CDR3 DNA follows: TGTGCCAGCAGCTTTGGGCTAGCGGTTATCACAGATACGCAGTATTTT. It yields the protein CASSFGLAVITDTQYF.

This CDR3 reads CASSRWSDSGRFYGIQYF. The CDR3 nucleotides read TGTGCCAGCAGCCGTTGGTCGGATAGCGGGAGGTTTTATGGCATTCAGTACTTC. V and J are TRBV7-2 and TRBJ2-4, with 10 positions matching TRBD2. Trimming removed 5 bases from V and 9 bases from J; junction bases left unmatched: 19. Germline loops: CDR1 SGHTA, CDR2 FQGNSA. The CDR3 has 18 residues.

The J gene is TRBJ2-5, the V gene TRBV7-2; D is ambiguous. The V end lost 5 bases, the J end lost 0 bases, and 7 bases lay between the germline ends. The CDR3 is made up of 13 amino acids. Germline V gene data show CDR1 as SGHTA and CDR2 as FQGNSA. This CDR3 is CASSHGYQETQYF. CDR3 DNA: TGTGCCAGCAGCCATGGCTACCAAGAGACCCAGTACTTC.

V gene TRBV6-5 combines with J gene TRBJ1-5; D remains ambiguous. The CDR3 runs 15 residues. Trimming stripped 0 bases from V and 6 bases from J, with 12 bases between. Germline CDR1 and CDR2: MNHEY and SVGAGI. Written as DNA, the CDR3 is TGTGCCAGCAGTTACTCCGGGAGTGGCAGTCAGCCCCAGCATTTT. This gives the protein CASSYSGSGSQPQHF.

This clone was counted only a few times. The V gene is TRBV6-6, the J gene TRBJ1-2, with a possible D match to TRBD1 (5 bases). Trimming shortened V by 7 bases and J by 0 bases, and 18 bases separated the two germline ends. Germline CDR1 MNHNY, CDR2 SVGAGI (reference sequence). The length of the CDR3 is 16 residues. The CDR3 loop is CASIRGDDGSNYGYTF. The CDR3 bases are TGTGCCAGCATTAGAGGGGATGACGGATCTAACTATGGCTACACCTTC.

The chain couples TRBV18 to TRBJ1-5; 8 bases are shared with TRBD1. CDR1 KGHSH and CDR2 LQKENI come from the germline V gene. CDR3 length equals 14 residues. Trimming took 6 bases from V and 5 from J; bases not matched to a gene: 6. CDR3 loop: CASSQGQEDQPQHF. Here the CDR3 DNA reads TGTGCCAGCTCTCAGGGACAGGAGGATCAGCCCCAGCATTTT. The full variable domain, completed using reference TRBV18 and TRBJ1-5, is NAGVMQNPRHLVRRRGQEARLRCSPMKGHSHVYWYRQLPEEGLKFMVYLQKENIIDESGMPKERFSAEFPKEGPSILRIQQVVRGDSAAYFCASSQGQEDQPQHFGDGTRLSIL.

V usage is TRBV5-6 and J usage is TRBJ1-1, with unresolved D. CDR1 SGHDT and CDR2 YYEEEE come from the germline V gene. V dropped 4 bases and J dropped 8 bases, with 9 bases sitting between them. The CDR3 runs to 11 residues. The CDR3 nucleotides are TGTGCCAGCAGCCTAGGTCCCGAAGCTTTCTTT. Residues: CASSLGPEAFF.

A few counts support this clone. The CDR3 sequence: CASSSPELFLAGDYNEQFF. The CDR3 DNA is TGTGCCAGCAGTTCCCCAGAACTGTTTCTGGCGGGAGACTACAATGAGCAGTTCTTC. The V and J genes are TRBV28 and TRBJ2-1, with 7 positions matching TRBD2. Germline V gives CDR1 MDHEN, CDR2 SYDVKM. CDR3 length equals 19 residues. The trim removed 4 bases at V and 3 bases at J, leaving 18 bases unmatched.

This clone was counted once. The V and J genes are TRBV19 and TRBJ2-1, with TRBD2 matching 8 bases. Germline lookup yields CDR1 LNHDA and CDR2 SQIVND (reference sequence). Unmatched junction bases numbered 8, after V lost 3 bases and J lost 7 bases. The CDR3 is 15 residues long. CDR3 protein: CASSIWTGGRNEQFF. CDR3 coding DNA: TGTGCCAGTAGTATCTGGACGGGAGGGCGGAATGAGCAGTTCTTC.

V gene TRBV7-6 combines with J gene TRBJ2-6; D is perhaps TRBD1 (6 bases). V was trimmed by 0 bases and J by 2 bases, leaving 11 bases between them. This CDR3 contains 17 residues. Germline V gene data show CDR1 as SGHVS and CDR2 as FNYEAQ. CDR3: CASSLAGAGTGANVLTF. The CDR3, as DNA: TGTGCCAGCAGCTTAGCGGGGGCAGGGACTGGGGCCAACGTCCTGACTTTC.

Turning to this clone: At one end, the junction sequence differs from germline, possibly due to a read error. The rearrangement uses TRBV20-1 and TRBJ2-7, with D tentatively TRBD1 or TRBD2 (5 bases each). This CDR3 has 11 amino acids. The germline V gene has CDR1 DFQATT and CDR2 SNEGSKA (reference sequence). CDR3 nucleotides: TGCAGTGCTAGTTCGCCAGGGCCCGGGGACTTC. Protein: CSASSPGPGDF.

The V call is TRBV5-1, the J call TRBJ2-2; 11 nucleotides line up with TRBD2. CDR3 length equals 16 residues. The germline V gene has CDR1 SGHRS and CDR2 YFSETQ. V shed 2 bases, J shed 0 bases, and the junction held 0 bases outside the gene matches. CDR3 in DNA: TGCGCCAGCAGCTTTAGCGGGAGGGCGAACACCGGGGAGCTGTTTTTT. Its translation: CASSFSGRANTGELFF.

This chain links TRBV5-5 with TRBJ2-5; 9 bases fit TRBD2. Looked up from germline, CDR1 is SGHKS and CDR2 is YYEKEE (reference sequence). The CDR3 is 15 amino acids. With V trimmed by 4 bases and J by 3 bases, 7 bases remained unmatched. CDR3 amino acids: CASSPYRTSEETQYF. The DNA of the CDR3 is TGTGCCAGCAGCCCCTACCGGACTAGCGAAGAGACCCAGTACTTC. The variable domain in full, with the rest retrieved from reference TRBV5-5 and TRBJ2-5, is DAGVTQSPTHLIKTRGQQVTLRCSPISGHKSVSWYQQVLGQGPQFIFQYYEKEERGRGNFPDRFSARQFPNYSSELNVNALLLGDSALYLCASSPYRTSEETQYFGPGTRLLVL.

This clone was counted between two and nine times. The chain is built from TRBV9 and TRBJ2-1; D ambiguous. Germline CDR1 SGDLS, CDR2 YYNGEE. CDR3 length equals 10 residues. Trimming took 3 bases from V and 6 from J, leaving 1 base between them. CDR3 coding DNA: TGTGCCAGCAGCGGCAATGAGCAGTTCTTC. It specifies CASSGNEQFF.

The chain couples TRBV10-3 to TRBJ2-1, with 8 bases that match TRBD1. This CDR3 has 18 amino acids. Germline-derived CDR1 and CDR2 are ENHRY and SYGVKD. V dropped 0 bases and J dropped 4; count of bases not matched to a gene: 11. The chain's CDR3 is CAISESKGQGLYYNEQFF. The CDR3 region has the DNA TGTGCCATCAGTGAGTCGAAAGGACAGGGCCTCTATTACAATGAGCAGTTCTTC.